This record covers a single T cell receptor (beta chain). The record originates from a study of blood T cell repertoires in COVID-19. The wider study: COVID-19 samples from acute and convalescent phases originated in the United States, Italy and Spain.

The CDR3 loop spans 13 amino acids. The ends were cut back, 2 bases at V and 6 bases at J, with 11 bases in the middle. Germline CDR1 is MNHEY and CDR2 is SVGAGI. The table came from immunoSEQ multiplex PCR; TCRdb's copy has only in-frame clones and leaves some out. The table shows about 60,000 clones, with around 80% occurring only once. Input material: peripheral blood. The chain carries TRBV6-5 and TRBJ2-7; a possible D gene is TRBD2 (5 bases). This TCR was sampled from a man between 60 and 75 years old with acute or convalescent COVID-19. The CDR3 DNA reads TGTGCCAGCAGTTACCTGGGCGCGGGCGAGCAGTACTTC. This gives the protein CASSYLGAGEQYF.